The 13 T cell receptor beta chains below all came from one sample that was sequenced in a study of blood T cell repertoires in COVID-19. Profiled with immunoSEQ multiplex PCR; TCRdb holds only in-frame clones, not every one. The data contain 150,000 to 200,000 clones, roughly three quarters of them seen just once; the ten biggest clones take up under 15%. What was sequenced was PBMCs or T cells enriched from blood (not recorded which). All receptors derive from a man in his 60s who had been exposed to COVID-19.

The CDR3 sequence: CASSQDGSGVYEQYF. The CDR3 nucleotides read TGCGCCAGCAGCCAAGATGGGAGCGGGGTCTACGAGCAGTACTTC. The genes are TRBV4-3 and TRBJ2-7; 7 bases match TRBD2. This CDR3 has 15 residues. With 0 bases clipped from V and 3 bases from J, the junction kept 5 bases outside the gene matches. Germline CDR1 reads LGHNA; CDR2 reads YSLEER.

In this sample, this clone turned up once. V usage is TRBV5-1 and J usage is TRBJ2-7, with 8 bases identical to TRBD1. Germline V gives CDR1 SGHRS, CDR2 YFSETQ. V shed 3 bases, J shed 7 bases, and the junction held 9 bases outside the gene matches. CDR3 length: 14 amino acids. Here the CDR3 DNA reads TGCGCCAGCAGCTCTGGACAGGGTGTGGGGGAGCAGTACTTC. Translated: CASSSGQGVGEQYF.

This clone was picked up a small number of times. CDR3 in DNA: TGTGCCAGCAGTTACTCTGGTGGGGGGGACTACGAGCAGTACTTC. Its protein is CASSYSGGGDYEQYF. This chain joins TRBV6-5 and TRBJ2-7, with 7 bases that match TRBD2. Germline CDR1 reads MNHEY; CDR2 reads SVGAGI. The CDR3 covers 15 residues. Losses at the gene ends were 0 bases for V and 3 bases for J; bases not matched to a gene: 5.

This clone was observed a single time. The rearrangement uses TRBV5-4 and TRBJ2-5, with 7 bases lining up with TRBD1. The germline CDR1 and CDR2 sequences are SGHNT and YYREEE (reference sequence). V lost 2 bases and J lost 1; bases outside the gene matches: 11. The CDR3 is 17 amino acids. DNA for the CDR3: TGTGCCAGCAGCTTAAGCCGGGACAGAACGTCCCAAGAGACCCAGTACTTC. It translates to CASSLSRDRTSQETQYF. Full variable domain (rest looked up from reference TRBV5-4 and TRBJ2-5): ETGVTQSPTHLIKTRGQQVTLRCSSQSGHNTVSWYQQALGQGPQFIFQYYREEENGRGNFPPRFSGLQFPNYSSELNVNALELDDSALYLCASSLSRDRTSQETQYFGPGTRLLVL.

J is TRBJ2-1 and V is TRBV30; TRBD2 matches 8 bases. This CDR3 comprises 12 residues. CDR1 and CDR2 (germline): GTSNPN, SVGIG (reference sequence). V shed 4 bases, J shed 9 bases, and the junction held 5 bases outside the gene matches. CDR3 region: CAWNGLAGEQFF. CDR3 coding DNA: TGTGCCTGGAATGGACTAGCAGGTGAGCAGTTCTTC.

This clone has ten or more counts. The CDR3 region is CASSLGGLAQGTQYF. The CDR3 DNA reads TGTGCCAGCAGCTTAGGGGGACTAGCACAGGGTACGCAGTATTTT. This chain connects TRBV11-3 to TRBJ2-3, with 9 bases aligning to TRBD2. The length of the CDR3 is 15 residues. The junction had 7 bases not matched to a gene; V was cut back by 1 base and J by 8 bases. Germline CDR1 reads SGHNT; CDR2 reads YENEEA.

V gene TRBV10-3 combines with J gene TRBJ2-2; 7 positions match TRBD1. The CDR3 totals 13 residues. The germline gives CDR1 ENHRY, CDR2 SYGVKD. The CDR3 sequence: CGVGGTGAGELFF. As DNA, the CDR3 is TGTGGCGTAGGTGGAACAGGGGCCGGGGAGCTGTTTTTT.

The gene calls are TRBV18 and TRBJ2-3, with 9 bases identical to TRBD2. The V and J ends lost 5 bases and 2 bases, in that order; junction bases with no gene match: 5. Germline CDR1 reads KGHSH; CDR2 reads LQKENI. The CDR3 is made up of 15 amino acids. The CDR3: CASSATSGTTDTQYF. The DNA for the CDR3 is TGTGCCAGCTCAGCGACTAGCGGAACCACAGATACGCAGTATTTT.

In DNA form, the CDR3 reads TGTGCCAGCAGCCCCAGACAGGGAATCTACTATGGCTACACCTTC. Amino acids: CASSPRQGIYYGYTF. The chain joins TRBV3-1 (or the pseudogene TRBV3-2) to TRBJ1-2; 7 nucleotides line up with TRBD1. J gave up 3 bases and V 4 bases, and 8 bases lay outside the gene matches. Germline V gives CDR1 LGHDT, CDR2 YNNKEL (reference sequence). The CDR3 extends over 15 amino acids.

In DNA, the CDR3 is TGTGCCAGCAAGTTCACTAGCGGGAGTGTCGGCGGGGAGCTGTTTTTT. Translated: CASKFTSGSVGGELFF. The V gene is TRBV6-4, the J gene TRBJ2-2; 11 nucleotides line up with TRBD2. CDR1 is MRHNA, CDR2 SNTAGT, per germline. Losses at the gene ends were 7 bases for V and 7 bases for J; bases not matched to a gene: 11. The length of the CDR3 is 16 residues.

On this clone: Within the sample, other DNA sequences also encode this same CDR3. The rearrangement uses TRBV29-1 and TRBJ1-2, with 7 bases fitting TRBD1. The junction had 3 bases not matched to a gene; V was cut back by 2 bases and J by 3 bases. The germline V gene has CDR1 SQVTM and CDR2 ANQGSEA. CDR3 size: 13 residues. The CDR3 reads CSVETGTDYGYTF. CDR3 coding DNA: TGCAGCGTTGAAACCGGGACAGACTATGGCTACACCTTC. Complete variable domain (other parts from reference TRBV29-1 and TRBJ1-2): SAVISQKPSRDICQRGTSLTIQCQVDSQVTMMFWYRQQPGQSLTLIATANQGSEATYESGFVIDKFPISRPNLTFSTLTVSNMSPEDSSIYLCSVETGTDYGYTFGSGTRLTVV.

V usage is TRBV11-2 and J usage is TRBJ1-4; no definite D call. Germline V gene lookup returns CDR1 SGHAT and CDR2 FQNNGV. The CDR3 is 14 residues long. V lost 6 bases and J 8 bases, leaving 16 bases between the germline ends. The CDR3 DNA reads TGTGCCAGCAGGCCAAGGAGGGTCGGAGAAAAACTGTTTTTT. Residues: CASRPRRVGEKLFF.

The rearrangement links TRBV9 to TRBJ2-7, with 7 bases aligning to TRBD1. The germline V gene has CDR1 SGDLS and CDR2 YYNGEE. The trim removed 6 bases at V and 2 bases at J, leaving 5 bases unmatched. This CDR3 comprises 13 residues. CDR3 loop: CASNRQGTYEQYF. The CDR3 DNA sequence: TGTGCCAGCAACCGACAGGGCACCTACGAGCAGTACTTC. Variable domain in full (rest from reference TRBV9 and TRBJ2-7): DSGVTQTPKHLITATGQRVTLRCSPRSGDLSVYWYQQSLDQGLQFLIQYYNGEERAKGNILERFSAQQFPDLHSELNLSSLELGDSALYFCASNRQGTYEQYFGPGTRLTVT.